This T cell receptor (beta chain) stems from a study of CD8 T cells in Susac syndrome. Germline V gives CDR1 MRHNA, CDR2 SNTAGT. The CDR3 sequence is 11 residues long. V lost 7 bases to trimming and J lost 4 bases, with 7 bases between them. Random hexamers primed reverse transcription of about 0.45 to 1 ug RNA. TCRdb reprocessed the immunoSEQ multiplex PCR reads via MiXCR and lists one record per CDR3 protein. Of about 400,000 distinct CDR3 sequences in the sample, approximately 89% were seen once. This clonotype was observed a few times. The sample taken for sequencing was CD8+ T cells from PBMCs. The V gene is TRBV6-4, the J gene TRBJ1-2; D gene ambiguous. The clonotype comes from a human donor with multiple sclerosis. This chain's CDR3 is CASTAGYGYTF. CDR3 coding DNA: TGTGCCAGCACGGCAGGCTATGGCTACACCTTC.